Given below is one T cell receptor (beta chain) in context. Its antigen is still unknown. The data belong to a study of metastatic and nonmetastatic thyroid tumors. Background on the study: Repertoires from malignant and benign thyroid patients were compared across blood and tumor or nodule tissue. Findings and caveats of the study: Reports indicated that malignant thyroid tumors showed significantly higher TCR beta diversity than benign nodules did, in blood and tumor.

All patients reached thyroid surgery having received no treatment beforehand. Original handling: Using the CDR3 differences seen across clinicopathological groups, the authors built a distant-metastasis classifier for papillary thyroid cancer, which was meant to discriminate distant-metastatic patients. TCRdb redid the clone calls on the PCR reads using MiXCR. None of the V and J calls come from the authors' own analysis; TCRdb made them. This table holds about 23,000 clones, approximately 30% found once. Germline loops: CDR1 LGHDT, CDR2 YNNKEL (reference sequence). This CDR3 contains 13 residues. V lost 4 bases and J lost 0, with 4 bases in between.

The sequencing input was tumor tissue. The TCR sequence derives from a female donor with papillary thyroid cancer or a benign thyroid nodule (not recorded which). Some clones in this sample may be carry-over from other donors' samples. The chain joins TRBV3-1 to TRBJ1-3; D is unclear. DNA of the CDR3: TGTGCCAGCAGCCCCCCCTCTGGAAACACCATATATTTT. This encodes CASSPPSGNTIYF.